This T cell receptor beta chain was profiled in a study of glioma-infiltrating T cells after dendritic cell vaccination. Study-wide background: Patients had newly diagnosed or recurrent glioblastoma and received dendritic cell vaccines. Study-wide findings and caveats: Higher TCR clonality did not directly relate to longer survival.

Here immunoSEQ multiplex PCR was the method, and the copy in TCRdb shows in-frame clones only, minus some. The sample records approximately 91,000 clones, around four fifths being singletons. Regarding this clone: Its antigen is not known.

Time point reported: after dendritic cell vaccination, including at tumor progression/relapse. The CDR3 has 16 amino acids. Trimming removed 5 bases at V and 3 bases at J, with 17 bases between. CDR1 is SGHVS, CDR2 FNYEAQ, per germline. This chain uses TRBV7-6 with TRBJ2-1; a possible D gene is TRBD1 (6 bases). This TCR was sampled from a human donor with glioblastoma. Specimen: blood, collected after dendritic cell vaccination. The CDR3 DNA follows: TGTGCCAGCAGCAGCCCGGACAGATCGGACTACAATGAGCAGTTCTTC. Translating it yields CASSSPDRSDYNEQFF.